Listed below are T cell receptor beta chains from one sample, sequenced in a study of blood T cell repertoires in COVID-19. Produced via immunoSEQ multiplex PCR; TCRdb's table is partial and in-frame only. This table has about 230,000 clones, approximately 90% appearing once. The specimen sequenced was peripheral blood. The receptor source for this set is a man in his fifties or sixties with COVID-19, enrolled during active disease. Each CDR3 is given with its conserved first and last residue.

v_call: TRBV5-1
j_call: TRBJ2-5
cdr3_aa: CASSLGNLAGEWETQYF

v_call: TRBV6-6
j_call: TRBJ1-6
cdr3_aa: CASSRADSPLHF

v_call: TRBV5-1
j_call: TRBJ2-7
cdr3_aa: CASSRDRQGPYEQYF

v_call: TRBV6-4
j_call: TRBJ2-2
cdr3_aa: CASSRTGTSGSGELFF

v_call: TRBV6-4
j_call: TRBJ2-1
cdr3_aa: CASSDLGHSVEQFF

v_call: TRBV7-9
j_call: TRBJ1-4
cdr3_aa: CASSLADRGWGEKLFF

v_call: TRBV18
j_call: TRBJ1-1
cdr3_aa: CASSPVGWGQGGAEAFF

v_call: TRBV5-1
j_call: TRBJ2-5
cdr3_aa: CASSSGTGTRETQYF

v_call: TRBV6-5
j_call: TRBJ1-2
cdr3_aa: CASRYVPGTGYGYTF

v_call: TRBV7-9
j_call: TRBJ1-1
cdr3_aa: CASSPWDILNTEAFF

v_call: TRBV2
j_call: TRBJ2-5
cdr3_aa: CASSAGGPNQETQYF

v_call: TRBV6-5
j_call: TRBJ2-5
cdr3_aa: CASSYRELPGETQYF

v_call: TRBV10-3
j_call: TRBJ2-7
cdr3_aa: CAISDPGLASEQYF

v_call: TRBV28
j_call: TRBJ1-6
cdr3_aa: CASVQGYNSPLHF